Each of the 3 T cell receptor beta chains below was sequenced from the same sample in a study of blood T cell repertoires in COVID-19. Some clones are missing from TCRdb's copy, which holds only in-frame ones; the method was immunoSEQ multiplex PCR. This sample has nearly 250,000 clones; 70% to 85% occur once, and the top ten carry under 2%. The specimen was peripheral blood. The receptors were sampled from an elderly woman with acute or convalescent COVID-19.

The chain carries TRBV2 and TRBJ1-5, with D unclear. V gave up 6 bases and J gave up 5 bases, with 11 bases separating them. The CDR3 contains 13 residues. Germline V lookup: CDR1 SNHLY, CDR2 FYNNEI. The CDR3 nucleotides are TGTGCCAGCAGGAAATTTCAGGATCAGCCCCAGCATTTT. It encodes CASRKFQDQPQHF. The variable domain in full, with the rest retrieved from reference TRBV2 and TRBJ1-5, is EPEVTQTPSHQVTQMGQEVILRCVPISNHLYFYWYRQILGQKVEFLVSFYNNEISEKSEIFDDQFSVERPDGSNFTLKIRSTKLEDSAMYFCASRKFQDQPQHFGDGTRLSIL.

This clone has a single count. The chain has TRBV5-1 and TRBJ1-1; TRBD1 might be the D (6 bases). Trimming took off 0 bases at V and 0 bases at J, with 15 bases between the two ends. The germline gives CDR1 SGHRS, CDR2 YFSETQ. This CDR3 region has 17 residues. The CDR3 coding sequence is TGCGCCAGCAGCTTGGTATTGGACAGTCTTGTGAACACTGAAGCTTTCTTT. Translated, it gives CASSLVLDSLVNTEAFF.

The chain employs TRBV2 and TRBJ2-3, with D possibly TRBD1 on 7 matching bases. The CDR3 consists of 12 residues. Germline V CDR1 and CDR2: SNHLY, FYNNEI. Trimming removed 7 bases from V and 8 bases from J, with 13 bases in between. The CDR3 DNA reads TGTGCCAGCAAGGAGGGGGCCGGTACGCAGTATTTT. Amino acid sequence: CASKEGAGTQYF.